These 11 T cell receptor beta chains came from one sample sequenced in a study of regulatory T cells in long-lasting Graves disease. HTBI primers from iRepertoire and Arm-PCR of CDR3 regions yielded the TCR beta libraries. MiXCR, applied by TCRdb to the multiplex PCR reads, yields one record per CDR3 protein. The data show roughly 470,000 distinct CDR3 sequences, roughly 20% seen once. The time point is: persistent/refractory GD, antithyroid drugs over 5 years with positive TRAb. With RNA extracted from PBMCs as input, the TCR library was made. The sample here was peripheral blood mononuclear cells (PBMCs), taken when the disease was refractory, from a patient treated with antithyroid drugs. All receptors derive from a female donor with Graves disease.

The table lists this clonotype with many counts. V is TRBV7-3 and J is TRBJ1-2; 8 positions match TRBD1. Germline loops: CDR1 SGHTA, CDR2 FQGTGA. V shed 2 bases, J shed 8 bases, and the junction held 4 bases outside the gene matches. There are 13 residues in the CDR3. The DNA for the CDR3 is TGTGCCAGCAGCTTAGGACAGGGTCGAGGCTACACCTTC. It encodes CASSLGQGRGYTF.

This clonotype was detected ten times or more. This chain connects TRBV6-2 or TRBV6-3 to TRBJ1-2, with a tentative D call TRBD1 (5 bases). This CDR3 is built from 14 residues. V dropped 5 bases and J dropped 8 bases, with 18 bases sitting between them. CDR1 and CDR2 from the germline V gene are MNHEY and SVGEGT. The CDR3 bases are TGTGCCAGCAGTGAAGGAGGGACGGCGTTGGGCTACACCTTC. It specifies CASSEGGTALGYTF.

The sample holds many counts of this clonotype. The rearrangement uses TRBV27 and TRBJ1-5; no definite D call. Germline CDR1 and CDR2: MNHEY and SMNVEV (reference sequence). V lost 1 base and J 6 bases, leaving 7 bases between the germline ends. The CDR3 spans 13 residues. CDR3 sequence reads: CASSLLLGQPQHF. In nucleotides, the CDR3 is TGTGCCAGCAGTTTATTGTTAGGTCAGCCCCAGCATTTT.

The V call is TRBV7-2, the J call TRBJ2-2; 7 positions match TRBD2. The CDR3 spans 16 residues. CDR1 and CDR2 (germline): SGHTA, FQGNSA. V lost 1 base to trimming and J lost 6 bases; unmatched junction nucleotides: 8. In nucleotides, the CDR3 is TGTGCCAGCAGCTTAGTTGGGGGGGGAGTCGCCGGGGAGCTGTTTTTT. It encodes CASSLVGGGVAGELFF.

The rearrangement joins TRBV28 to TRBJ2-2, with D possibly matching TRBD1 (6 bases). This CDR3 is 15 amino acids long. Deletions cut 3 bases from V and 5 bases from J, with 13 bases between. Germline lookup yields CDR1 MDHEN and CDR2 SYDVKM. The CDR3 spells CASSLGHQMTGELFF. In DNA form, the CDR3 reads TGTGCCAGCAGTTTGGGACACCAAATGACCGGGGAGCTGTTTTTT.

The chain links TRBV20-1 to TRBJ2-7; 8 bases are a match to TRBD2. The germline CDR1 and CDR2 sequences are DFQATT and SNEGSKA (reference sequence). The length of the CDR3 is 13 residues. Trimming took 2 bases from V and 3 from J; bases not matched to a gene: 3. CDR3 coding DNA: TGCAGTGCTAGAACTAGCGGTCTCTACGAGCAGTACTTC. Translating gives CSARTSGLYEQYF.

The chain couples TRBV5-5 to TRBJ1-5; D unresolved. Looked up from germline, CDR1 is SGHKS and CDR2 is YYEKEE (reference sequence). This CDR3 contains 15 residues. Trimming cost V 7 bases and J 6 bases, with 20 bases left between them. This CDR3 reads CASGDTIGSGQPQHF. CDR3 DNA sequence: TGTGCCAGCGGGGATACGATCGGGTCAGGTCAGCCCCAGCATTTT. Full variable domain (rest looked up from reference TRBV5-5 and TRBJ1-5): DAGVTQSPTHLIKTRGQQVTLRCSPISGHKSVSWYQQVLGQGPQFIFQYYEKEERGRGNFPDRFSARQFPNYSSELNVNALLLGDSALYLCASGDTIGSGQPQHFGDGTRLSIL.

This clonotype appeared a few times. This rearrangement joins TRBV18 to TRBJ2-7; 7 bases are shared with TRBD1. Trimming cost V 4 bases and J 6 bases; bases outside gene matches: 18. The CDR3 is 17 amino acids. Germline assignment: CDR1 KGHSH and CDR2 LQKENI. The DNA of the CDR3 is TGTGCCAGCTCACTCTTACAGGGGATTGTACCAATAAGCGAGCAGTACTTC. Protein product: CASSLLQGIVPISEQYF.

This clonotype has a handful of counts. The rearrangement joins TRBV14 to TRBJ1-1; D gene uncertain. The V end was cut by 0 bases, the J end by 4 bases, with 6 bases between. The CDR3 totals 13 residues. CDR1 SGHDN and CDR2 FVKESK come from the germline V gene. CDR3 DNA: TGTGCCAGCAGCCAAGAACTCGCCACTGAAGCTTTCTTT. Translating gives CASSQELATEAFF.

This clonotype was observed a handful of times. J is TRBJ2-5 and V is TRBV19; the match to TRBD2 covers 10 bases. The germline CDR1 and CDR2 sequences are LNHDA and SQIVND (reference sequence). The CDR3 runs 15 residues. The trim removed 7 bases at V and 0 bases at J, leaving 5 bases unmatched. The CDR3: CASTASGRDQETQYF. CDR3 sequence (DNA): TGTGCCAGTACCGCTAGCGGGAGAGACCAAGAGACCCAGTACTTC.

This clonotype has only one observation. This may come from a read error, since a much larger clone is one base off. V is TRBV13 and J is TRBJ2-7; tentative D call: TRBD2 (5 bases). The CDR3 covers 13 residues. CDR1 and CDR2 from the germline V gene are PRHDT and FYEKMQ (reference sequence). The CDR3 reads CASSFQDSYVQYF. The CDR3 DNA reads TGTGCCAGCAGCTTTCAGGACTCCTACGTGCAGTACTTC.